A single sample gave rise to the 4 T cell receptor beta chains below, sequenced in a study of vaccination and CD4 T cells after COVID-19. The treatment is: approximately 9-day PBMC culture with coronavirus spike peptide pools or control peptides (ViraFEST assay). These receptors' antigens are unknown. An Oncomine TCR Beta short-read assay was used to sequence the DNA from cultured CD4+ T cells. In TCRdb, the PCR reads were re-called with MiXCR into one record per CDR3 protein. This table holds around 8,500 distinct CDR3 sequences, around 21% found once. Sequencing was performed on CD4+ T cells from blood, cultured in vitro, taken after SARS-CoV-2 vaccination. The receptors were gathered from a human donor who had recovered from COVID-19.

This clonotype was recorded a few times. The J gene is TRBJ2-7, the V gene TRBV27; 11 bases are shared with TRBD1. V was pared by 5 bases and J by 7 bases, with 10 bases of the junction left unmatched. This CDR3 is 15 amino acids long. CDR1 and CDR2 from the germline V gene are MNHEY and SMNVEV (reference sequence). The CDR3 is CASSATGQGAGEQYF. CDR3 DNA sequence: TGTGCCAGCAGTGCGACAGGACAGGGGGCGGGGGAGCAGTACTTC.

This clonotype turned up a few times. The CDR3 DNA follows: TGTGCCAGCAGCGTTAGTCGGACTTCATATGGCTACACCTTC. Translating it yields CASSVSRTSYGYTF. J is TRBJ1-2 and V is TRBV11-2, with no clear D. The V and J ends lost 5 bases and 5 bases respectively, with 15 bases between them. Per the germline V gene, CDR1 is SGHAT and CDR2 is FQNNGV. The CDR3 spans 14 residues.

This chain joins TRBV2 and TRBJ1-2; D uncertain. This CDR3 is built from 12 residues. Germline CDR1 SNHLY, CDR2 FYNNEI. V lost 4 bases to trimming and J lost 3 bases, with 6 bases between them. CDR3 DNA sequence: TGTGCCAGCAGTGCCATTGACTATGGCTACACCTTC. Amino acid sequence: CASSAIDYGYTF.

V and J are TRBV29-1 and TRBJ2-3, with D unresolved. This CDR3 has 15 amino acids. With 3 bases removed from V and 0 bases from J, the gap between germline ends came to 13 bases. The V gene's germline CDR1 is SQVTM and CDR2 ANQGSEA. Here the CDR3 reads CSVDGSYLSTDTQYF. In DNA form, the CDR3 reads TGCAGCGTTGACGGCTCCTACTTGAGCACAGATACGCAGTATTTT.